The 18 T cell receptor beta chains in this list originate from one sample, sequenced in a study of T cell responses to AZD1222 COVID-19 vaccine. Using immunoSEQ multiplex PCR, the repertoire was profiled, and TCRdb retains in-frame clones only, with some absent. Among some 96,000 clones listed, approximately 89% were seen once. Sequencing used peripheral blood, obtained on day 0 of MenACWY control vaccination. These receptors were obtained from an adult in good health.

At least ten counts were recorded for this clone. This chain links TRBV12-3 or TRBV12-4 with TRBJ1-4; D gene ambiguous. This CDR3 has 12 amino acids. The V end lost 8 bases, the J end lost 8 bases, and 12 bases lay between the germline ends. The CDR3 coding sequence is TGTGCCAGCGGGCCGTCCGGAGAAAAACTGTTTTTT. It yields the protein CASGPSGEKLFF.

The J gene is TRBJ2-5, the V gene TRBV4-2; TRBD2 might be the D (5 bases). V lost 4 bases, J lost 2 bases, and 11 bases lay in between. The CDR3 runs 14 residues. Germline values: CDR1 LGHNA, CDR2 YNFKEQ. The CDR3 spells CASSPPERQETQYF. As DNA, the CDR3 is TGTGCCAGCAGCCCCCCGGAGCGGCAAGAGACCCAGTACTTC.

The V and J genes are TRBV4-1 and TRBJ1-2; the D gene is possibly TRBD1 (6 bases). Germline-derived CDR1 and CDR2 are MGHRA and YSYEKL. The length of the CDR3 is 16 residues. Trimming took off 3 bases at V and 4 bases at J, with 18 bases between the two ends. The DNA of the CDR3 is TGCGCCAGCAGCCAGGGGGATGACAGGTCGTCCTATGGCTACACCTTC. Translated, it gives CASSQGDDRSSYGYTF.

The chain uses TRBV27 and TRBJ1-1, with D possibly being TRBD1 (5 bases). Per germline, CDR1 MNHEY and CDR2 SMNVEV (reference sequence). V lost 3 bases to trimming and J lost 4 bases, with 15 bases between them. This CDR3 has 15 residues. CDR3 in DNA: TGTGCCAGCAGTTTGATGGGGGGGATTATCACTGAAGCTTTCTTT. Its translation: CASSLMGGIITEAFF.

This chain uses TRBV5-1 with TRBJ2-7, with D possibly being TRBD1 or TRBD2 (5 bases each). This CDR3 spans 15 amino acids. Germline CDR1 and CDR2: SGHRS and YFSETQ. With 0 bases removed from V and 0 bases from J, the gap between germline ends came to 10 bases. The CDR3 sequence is CASSLGGTTSYEQYF. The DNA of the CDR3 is TGCGCCAGCAGCTTGGGTGGGACCACCTCCTACGAGCAGTACTTC.

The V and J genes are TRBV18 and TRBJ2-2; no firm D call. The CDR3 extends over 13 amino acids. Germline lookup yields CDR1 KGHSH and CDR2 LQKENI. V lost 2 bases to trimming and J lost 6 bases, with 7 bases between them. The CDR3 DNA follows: TGTGCCAGCTCACCAATGAGAGCCGGGGAGCTGTTTTTT. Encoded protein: CASSPMRAGELFF. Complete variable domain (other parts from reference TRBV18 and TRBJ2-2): NAGVMQNPRHLVRRRGQEARLRCSPMKGHSHVYWYRQLPEEGLKFMVYLQKENIIDESGMPKERFSAEFPKEGPSILRIQQVVRGDSAAYFCASSPMRAGELFFGEGSRLTVL.

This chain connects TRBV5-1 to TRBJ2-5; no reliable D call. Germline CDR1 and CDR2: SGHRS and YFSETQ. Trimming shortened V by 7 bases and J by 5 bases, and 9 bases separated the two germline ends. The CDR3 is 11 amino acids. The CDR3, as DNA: TGCGCCAGCGTGGGATTGGAGACCCAGTACTTC. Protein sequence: CASVGLETQYF.

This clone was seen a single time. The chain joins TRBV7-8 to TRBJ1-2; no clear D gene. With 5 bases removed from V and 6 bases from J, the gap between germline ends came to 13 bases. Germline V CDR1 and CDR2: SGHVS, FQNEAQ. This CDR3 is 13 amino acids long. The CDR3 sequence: CASSRAPVNGYTF. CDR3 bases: TGTGCCAGCAGCCGCGCCCCGGTAAATGGCTACACCTTC.

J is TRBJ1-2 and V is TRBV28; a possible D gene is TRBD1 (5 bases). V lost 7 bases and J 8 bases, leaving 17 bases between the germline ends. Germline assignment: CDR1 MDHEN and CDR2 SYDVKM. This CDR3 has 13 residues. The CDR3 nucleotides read TGTGCCAGCATGGGAGGGGCAGGGCGAGGCTACACCTTC. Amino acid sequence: CASMGGAGRGYTF.

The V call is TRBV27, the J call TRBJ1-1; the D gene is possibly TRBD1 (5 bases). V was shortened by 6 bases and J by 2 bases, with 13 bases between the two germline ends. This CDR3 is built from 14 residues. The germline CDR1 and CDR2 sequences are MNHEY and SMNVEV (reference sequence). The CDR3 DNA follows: TGTGCCAGCAGCCGACAGACCTTTAACACTGAAGCTTTCTTT. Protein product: CASSRQTFNTEAFF.

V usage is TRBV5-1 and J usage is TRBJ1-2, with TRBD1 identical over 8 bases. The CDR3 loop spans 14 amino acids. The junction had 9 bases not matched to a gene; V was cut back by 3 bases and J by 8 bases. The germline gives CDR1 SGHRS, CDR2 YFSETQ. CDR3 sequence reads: CASSSQGAAGGYTF. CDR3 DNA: TGCGCCAGCAGCTCCCAGGGGGCGGCGGGAGGCTACACCTTC.

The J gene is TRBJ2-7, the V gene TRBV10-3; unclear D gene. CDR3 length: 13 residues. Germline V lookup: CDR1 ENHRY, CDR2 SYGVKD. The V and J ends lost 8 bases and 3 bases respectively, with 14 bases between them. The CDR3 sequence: CAIRPRDFYEQYF. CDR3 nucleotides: TGTGCCATCCGCCCCCGCGACTTCTACGAGCAGTACTTC.

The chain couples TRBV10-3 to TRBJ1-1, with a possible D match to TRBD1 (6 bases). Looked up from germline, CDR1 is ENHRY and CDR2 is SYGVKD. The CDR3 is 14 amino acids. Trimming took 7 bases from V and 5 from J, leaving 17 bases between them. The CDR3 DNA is TGTGCCATCACCTTCGGACAGATGGGGACTGAAGCTTTCTTT. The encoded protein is CAITFGQMGTEAFF.

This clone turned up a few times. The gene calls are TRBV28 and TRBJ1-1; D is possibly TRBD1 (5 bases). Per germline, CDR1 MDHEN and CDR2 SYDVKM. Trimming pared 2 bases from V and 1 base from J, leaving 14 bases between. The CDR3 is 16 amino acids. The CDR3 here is CASSLGGLNSNTEAFF. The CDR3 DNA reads TGTGCCAGCAGTTTAGGGGGACTCAATTCGAACACTGAAGCTTTCTTT.

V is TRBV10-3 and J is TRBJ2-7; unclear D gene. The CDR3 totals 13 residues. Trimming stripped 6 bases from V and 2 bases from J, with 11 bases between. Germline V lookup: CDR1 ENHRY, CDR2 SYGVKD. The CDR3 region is CAISDMNPYEQYF. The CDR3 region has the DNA TGTGCCATCAGCGACATGAATCCCTACGAGCAGTACTTC.

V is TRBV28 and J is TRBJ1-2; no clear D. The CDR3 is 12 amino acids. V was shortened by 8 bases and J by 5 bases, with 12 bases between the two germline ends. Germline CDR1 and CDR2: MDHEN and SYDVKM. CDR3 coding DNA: TGTGCCAGCGGGAGGACGGAGTATGGCTACACCTTC. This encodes CASGRTEYGYTF.

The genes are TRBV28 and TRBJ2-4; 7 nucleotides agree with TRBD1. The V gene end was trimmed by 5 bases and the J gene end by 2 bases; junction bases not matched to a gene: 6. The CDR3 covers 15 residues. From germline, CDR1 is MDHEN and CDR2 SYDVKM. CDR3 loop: CASSNGDSTKNIQYF. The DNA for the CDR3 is TGTGCCAGCAGTAACGGGGACAGCACCAAAAACATTCAGTACTTC.

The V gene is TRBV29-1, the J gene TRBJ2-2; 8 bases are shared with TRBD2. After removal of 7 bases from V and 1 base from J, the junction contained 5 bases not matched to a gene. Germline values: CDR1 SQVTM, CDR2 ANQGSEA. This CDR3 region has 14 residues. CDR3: CSGTGGRNTGELFF. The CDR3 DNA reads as TGCAGCGGCACGGGAGGGAGGAACACCGGGGAGCTGTTTTTT.